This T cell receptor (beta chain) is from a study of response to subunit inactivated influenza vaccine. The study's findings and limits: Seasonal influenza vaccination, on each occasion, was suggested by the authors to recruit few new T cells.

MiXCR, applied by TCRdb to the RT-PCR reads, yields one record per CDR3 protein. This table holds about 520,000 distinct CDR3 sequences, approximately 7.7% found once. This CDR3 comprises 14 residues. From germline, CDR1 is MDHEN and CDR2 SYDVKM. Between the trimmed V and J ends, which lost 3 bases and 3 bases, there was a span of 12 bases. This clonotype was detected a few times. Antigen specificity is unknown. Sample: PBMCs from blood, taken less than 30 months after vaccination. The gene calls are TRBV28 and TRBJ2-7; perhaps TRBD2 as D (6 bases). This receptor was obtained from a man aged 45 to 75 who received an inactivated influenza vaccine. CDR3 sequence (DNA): TGTGCCAGCAGTTTGGGGGGAGGTGACTACGAGCAGTACTTC. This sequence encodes CASSLGGGDYEQYF. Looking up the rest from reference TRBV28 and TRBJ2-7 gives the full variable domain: DVKVTQSSRYLVKRTGEKVFLECVQDMDHENMFWYRQDPGLGLRLIYFSYDVKMKEKGDIPEGYSVSREKKERFSLILESASTNQTSMYLCASSLGGGDYEQYFGPGTRLTVT.